These 11 T cell receptor beta chains originate from one sample sequenced in a study of radiotherapy plus CTLA-4 blockade in lung cancer. The protocol was immunoSEQ multiplex PCR, while the TCRdb copy is restricted to in-frame clones and leaves out a portion. The table has tens of thousands of clones, roughly three quarters seen once. The source was peripheral blood, collected from a patient treated with radiotherapy plus ipilimumab. These TCRs come from a human donor with non-small cell lung cancer who had stable disease on radiotherapy plus ipilimumab.

The chain is built from TRBV6-1 and TRBJ1-5, with 7 bases matching TRBD1. CDR3 length equals 15 residues. Per germline, CDR1 MNHNS and CDR2 SASEGT. Germline trimming cut 6 bases from V and 7 bases from J; bases unmatched to any gene: 12. CDR3 residues: CASSPGQAREQPQHF. Here the CDR3 DNA reads TGTGCCAGCAGCCCCGGACAGGCACGCGAACAGCCCCAGCATTTT.

This clone appeared a few times. The chain links TRBV5-4 to TRBJ2-7; tentatively, D is TRBD1 (6 bases). CDR3 length: 15 residues. The V gene lost 3 bases and the J gene lost 6 bases, with 19 bases spanning the gap. From germline, CDR1 is SGHNT and CDR2 YYREEE (reference sequence). The CDR3 region is CASSYSQGRQPEQYF. In DNA, the CDR3 is TGTGCCAGCAGCTACTCACAGGGTAGGCAACCCGAGCAGTACTTC.

This clone was counted at least ten times. The chain combines TRBV28 with TRBJ2-2; D remains unclear. The CDR3 is 12 residues long. Germline-derived CDR1 and CDR2 are MDHEN and SYDVKM. V was clipped by 5 bases and J by 2 bases, with 3 bases between them. This CDR3 is CASSLNTGELFF. The CDR3 DNA is TGTGCCAGCAGTCTTAACACCGGGGAGCTGTTTTTT.

In its sample, this clone was seen a few times. The chain is built from TRBV6-1 and TRBJ1-1; 9 nucleotides align to TRBD1. Germline V gene data show CDR1 as MNHNS and CDR2 as SASEGT. CDR3 length equals 16 residues. Trimming took 4 bases from V and 6 from J; bases not matched to a gene: 12. CDR3 loop: CASSASAQGATAEAFF. Written as DNA, the CDR3 is TGTGCCAGCAGTGCAAGCGCACAGGGGGCTACGGCTGAAGCTTTCTTT.

This clone has more than one count but fewer than ten. This chain uses TRBV6-5 with TRBJ1-6, with D unresolved. This CDR3 is 14 amino acids long. The germline V gene has CDR1 MNHEY and CDR2 SVGAGI. Trimming took 2 bases from V and 10 from J, leaving 12 bases between them. The CDR3 sequence is CASSYGPGNSPLHF. In DNA, the CDR3 is TGTGCCAGCAGTTACGGGCCAGGTAACTCACCCCTCCACTTT.

For this clone: This may be a read error: a much more frequent sequence differs by one nucleotide. This chain connects TRBV6-5 to TRBJ2-7, with 7 bases lining up with TRBD1. The CDR3 contains 13 residues. Germline lookup yields CDR1 MNHEY and CDR2 SVGAGI. Trimming took 6 bases from V and 0 from J; bases not matched to a gene: 2. The CDR3 loop is CASRQGSSYEQYF. Here the CDR3 DNA reads TGTGCCAGCAGACAGGGGAGCTCCTACGAGCAGTACTTC.

V usage is TRBV30 and J usage is TRBJ1-5, with 11 bases lining up with TRBD1. With V trimmed by 2 bases and J by 7 bases, 7 bases remained unmatched. Germline CDR1 GTSNPN, CDR2 SVGIG (reference sequence). This CDR3 spans 15 amino acids. CDR3 DNA: TGTGCCTGGAGTCCCGGACAGGGGGCACTCCAGCCCCAGCATTTT. Protein: CAWSPGQGALQPQHF.

J is TRBJ1-5 and V is TRBV15, with D perhaps matching TRBD1 (5 bases). V dropped 0 bases and J dropped 3 bases, with 6 bases sitting between them. Germline assignment: CDR1 LNHNV and CDR2 YYDKDF (reference sequence). The CDR3 is made up of 14 amino acids. The DNA of the CDR3 is TGTGCCACCAGCAGAGACAGGGTCAATCAGCCCCAGCATTTT. Its translation is CATSRDRVNQPQHF.

CDR3 region: CASSLTGPRESEAFF. CDR3 in DNA: TGCGCCAGCAGCTTGACAGGTCCCCGCGAGAGTGAAGCTTTCTTT. The chain uses TRBV5-1 and TRBJ1-1; tentatively, D is TRBD1 (5 bases). The V gene lost 1 base and the J gene lost 7 bases, with 17 bases spanning the gap. CDR3 length: 15 residues. CDR1 and CDR2 from the germline V gene are SGHRS and YFSETQ.

The rearrangement uses TRBV6-5 and TRBJ1-6; TRBD1 is a possible D gene (5 bases). The CDR3 consists of 13 residues. V was trimmed by 5 bases and J by 7 bases, leaving 9 bases between them. CDR1 MNHEY and CDR2 SVGAGI come from the germline V gene. The DNA for the CDR3 is TGTGCCAGCAGTGAGACAGAGAATTCACCCCTCCACTTT. Its translation is CASSETENSPLHF.

As regards this clone: The same CDR3 can be traced to other DNA sequences in this sample. The gene calls are TRBV27 and TRBJ2-5; 7 bases agree with TRBD2. Germline CDR1 is MNHEY and CDR2 is SMNVEV (reference sequence). The CDR3 is 13 residues long. V shed 5 bases, J shed 5 bases, and the junction held 5 bases outside the gene matches. CDR3 nucleotides: TGTGCCAGCAGTCCCAGGCGGGGGGAGACCCAGTACTTC. Amino acid sequence: CASSPRRGETQYF.